The rows below give T cell receptor beta chains drawn from one sample of a study of T cell clonotyping in hematopoietic cell transplantation. Assay used: immunoSEQ multiplex PCR; TCRdb lists only in-frame clones, some missing. The sample has about 44,000 clones, about 93% seen once. Sequenced: peripheral blood mononuclear cells. All receptors derive from a woman between 50 and 59 years old in good health. Some clones in this sample may be carry-over from other donors' samples. The CDR3 runs from the conserved cysteine through the conserved F or W. Fields, in order: CDR3 protein, V gene, D gene. The D gene is left open where the match is weak.

CASSLSGGLYNEQFF,TRBV7-7,TRBD2
CASSLETGGNTIYF,TRBV5-1,TRBD1
CASSVGGGNQPQHF,TRBV5-1,NA
CASSRGPGELFF,TRBV6-5,NA
CASSLYTFASGETQYF,TRBV13,TRBD2
CASSLLGTDTQYF,TRBV5-4,NA
CASSQDQVSSSGANVLTF,TRBV4-3,NA
CASSRRGFAEQFF,TRBV7-2,NA
CASSIGGRPRSTEAFF,TRBV11-3,NA
CASSQDFTADATNEKLFF,TRBV4-1,NA
CASSPSLTEPSPLHF,TRBV9,NA
CASSPGREKLFF,TRBV6-5,NA
CASSPGQGGQPQHF,TRBV7-2,TRBD1